What follows are 27 T cell receptor beta chains derived from one specimen sequenced in a study of graft-versus-host responses after intestinal transplantation. TCRdb keeps only in-frame clones here, not all; method: immunoSEQ multiplex PCR. The data contain some 87,000 clones, over 85% of them singletons. For these TCRs, the target antigens are not known. The starting material was unstimulated CD4+ T cells sorted from spleen or lymph node cells, obtained before intestinal transplant. The receptors originated from a human donor who received an intestinal transplant.

This chain connects TRBV4-1 to TRBJ2-7, with 10 bases that match TRBD2. CDR3 length: 17 amino acids. Germline V lookup: CDR1 MGHRA, CDR2 YSYEKL. V dropped 0 bases and J dropped 5; count of bases not matched to a gene: 10. CDR3: CASSQEGWLAGDNEQYF. The CDR3 DNA sequence: TGCGCCAGCAGCCAAGAAGGGTGGCTAGCGGGAGATAACGAGCAGTACTTC.

The V and J genes are TRBV6-6 and TRBJ1-1; D remains unclear. V dropped 1 base and J dropped 10 bases, with 13 bases sitting between them. This CDR3 has 13 residues. The germline V gene encodes CDR1 MNHNY and CDR2 SVGAGI (reference sequence). CDR3 nucleotides: TGTGCCAGCAGTTACTTGGGTCGGGAGGGAGCTTTCTTT. Residues: CASSYLGREGAFF.

The J gene is TRBJ1-1, the V gene TRBV14; D unresolved. V lost 5 bases to trimming and J lost 1 base, with 8 bases between them. This CDR3 is 13 amino acids long. Germline CDR1 is SGHDN and CDR2 is FVKESK. CDR3 region: CASSSTRNTEAFF. In DNA, the CDR3 is TGTGCCAGCAGCTCTACAAGGAACACTGAAGCTTTCTTT. The full variable domain, rest sourced from reference TRBV14 and TRBJ1-1, is EAGVTQFPSHSVIEKGQTVTLRCDPISGHDNLYWYRRVMGKEIKFLLHFVKESKQDESGMPNNRFLAERTGGTYSTLKVQPAELEDSGVYFCASSSTRNTEAFFGQGTRLTVV.

CDR3 in DNA: TGCAGTGCTAGCTCAGGGACCCAGTACTTC. It encodes CSASSGTQYF. The chain links TRBV20-1 to TRBJ2-5, with D unclear. Germline CDR1 and CDR2: DFQATT and SNEGSKA (reference sequence). CDR3 length: 10 residues. V gave up 3 bases and J gave up 7 bases, with 6 bases separating them.

This clone was observed a single time. The V gene is TRBV7-3, the J gene TRBJ2-1; D could derive from TRBD1 or TRBD2 (6 bases each). Germline V gene lookup returns CDR1 SGHTA and CDR2 FQGTGA. The CDR3 extends over 15 amino acids. Trimming removed 2 bases from V and 7 bases from J, with 15 bases in between. The CDR3 loop is CASSLWGRGENEQFF. The CDR3, as DNA: TGTGCCAGCAGCTTATGGGGGCGCGGGGAGAATGAGCAGTTCTTC.

This clone has only one observation. The chain recombines TRBV28 with TRBJ1-5, with D tentatively TRBD1 (5 bases). Germline V lookup: CDR1 MDHEN, CDR2 SYDVKM. Trimming cost V 3 bases and J 4 bases, with 13 bases left between them. CDR3 length: 15 residues. CDR3 sequence: CASSFSAGLNQPQHF. CDR3 sequence (DNA): TGTGCCAGCAGTTTTTCCGCAGGGTTGAATCAGCCCCAGCATTTT.

The CDR3, as DNA: TGCAGCGTTGATAACAGGGGGCCTGAAAACTATGGCTACACCTTC. Encoded protein: CSVDNRGPENYGYTF. The rearrangement links TRBV29-1 to TRBJ1-2, with 9 bases identical to TRBD1. V dropped 3 bases and J dropped 2; count of bases not matched to a gene: 7. The CDR3 is made up of 15 amino acids. Looked up from germline, CDR1 is SQVTM and CDR2 is ANQGSEA.

V and J are TRBV7-9 and TRBJ2-3, with a tentative D call TRBD2 (6 bases). The CDR3 consists of 15 residues. Trimming left V 1 base short and J 0 bases short, with 8 bases between. Germline assignment: CDR1 SEHNR and CDR2 FQNEAQ (reference sequence). CDR3 region: CASSLEGLSTDTQYF. The CDR3 DNA sequence: TGTGCCAGCAGCTTAGAGGGACTTAGCACAGATACGCAGTATTTT. The full variable domain, rest sourced from reference TRBV7-9 and TRBJ2-3, is DTGVSQNPRHKITKRGQNVTFRCDPISEHNRLYWYRQTLGQGPEFLTYFQNEAQLEKSRLLSDRFSAERPKGSFSTLEIQRTEQGDSAMYLCASSLEGLSTDTQYFGPGTRLTVL.

This clone was found once. The chain has TRBV6-1 and TRBJ1-1; no reliable D call. Trimming shortened V by 5 bases and J by 4 bases, and 8 bases separated the two germline ends. The germline V gene has CDR1 MNHNS and CDR2 SASEGT. This CDR3 comprises 12 residues. CDR3 sequence: CASSSLGTEAFF. The CDR3 region has the DNA TGTGCCAGCAGTTCCCTTGGCACTGAAGCTTTCTTT.

V gene TRBV6-5 combines with J gene TRBJ2-2, with D possibly matching TRBD2 (6 bases). Germline assignment: CDR1 MNHEY and CDR2 SVGAGI. The CDR3 extends over 14 amino acids. Deletions cut 2 bases from V and 6 bases from J, with 10 bases between. CDR3 nucleotides: TGTGCCAGCAGTTACGGGGGGACCCCCGGGGAGCTGTTTTTT. Protein product: CASSYGGTPGELFF.

J is TRBJ2-7 and V is TRBV9; TRBD1 matches at 10 bases. CDR1 is SGDLS, CDR2 YYNGEE, per germline. The trim removed 0 bases at V and 7 bases at J, leaving 7 bases unmatched. The CDR3 sequence is 15 residues long. For the CDR3, the DNA is TGTGCCAGCAGCGTAGAGGGGACAGGGGCCCGGGAGCAGTACTTC. Translating it yields CASSVEGTGAREQYF.

The chain recombines TRBV7-3 with TRBJ2-3; 10 bases line up with TRBD2. This CDR3 contains 15 residues. Germline lookup yields CDR1 SGHTA and CDR2 FQGTGA. V was clipped by 5 bases and J by 4 bases; unmatched bases: 6. The CDR3 loop is CASSPAGLAADTQYF. CDR3 in DNA: TGTGCCAGCAGCCCAGCCGGACTAGCGGCAGATACGCAGTATTTT. Complete variable domain (other parts from reference TRBV7-3 and TRBJ2-3): GAGVSQTPSNKVTEKGKYVELRCDPISGHTALYWYRQSLGQGPEFLIYFQGTGAADDSGLPNDRFFAVRPEGSVSTLKIQRTERGDSAVYLCASSPAGLAADTQYFGPGTRLTVL.

The chain joins TRBV7-3 to TRBJ2-3; no reliable D call. The length of the CDR3 is 15 residues. Germline V gene lookup returns CDR1 SGHTA and CDR2 FQGTGA. V was trimmed by 2 bases and J by 0 bases, leaving 9 bases between them. The CDR3 here is CASSLSFGSTDTQYF. The CDR3 coding sequence is TGTGCCAGCAGCTTATCCTTCGGGAGCACAGATACGCAGTATTTT.

This clone came up once. V is TRBV19 and J is TRBJ2-7; D may be TRBD1 or TRBD2 (7 bases each). V shed 6 bases and J shed 3 bases, with 18 bases lying between them. The CDR3 extends over 15 amino acids. Germline values: CDR1 LNHDA, CDR2 SQIVND (reference sequence). The CDR3, as DNA: TGTGCCAGTAGCAAACAGGGAGGGGGCCGCTACGAGCAGTACTTC. It encodes CASSKQGGGRYEQYF.

The chain uses TRBV6-6 and TRBJ2-5; TRBD2 matches at 11 bases. The length of the CDR3 is 15 residues. Germline V gene data show CDR1 as MNHNY and CDR2 as SVGAGI (reference sequence). V lost 4 bases and J lost 0; bases outside the gene matches: 1. CDR3 nucleotides: TGTGCCAGCAGTTCGGGACTAGCGGACCAAGAGACCCAGTACTTC. It yields the protein CASSSGLADQETQYF.

The J gene is TRBJ2-5, the V gene TRBV18; the D is unclear. V gave up 3 bases and J gave up 2 bases, with 7 bases separating them. The CDR3 totals 13 residues. The germline gives CDR1 KGHSH, CDR2 LQKENI. This CDR3 reads CASSPTLQETQYF. DNA of the CDR3: TGTGCCAGCTCACCGACGCTGCAAGAGACCCAGTACTTC.

This clone turned up a few times. The chain links TRBV6-5 to TRBJ1-2; D unclear. V lost 5 bases, J lost 7 bases, and 5 bases lay in between. The CDR3 is 10 amino acids. Germline V gene sequence: CDR1 MNHEY, CDR2 SVGAGI. The CDR3 here is CASSRGGYTF. In nucleotides, the CDR3 is TGTGCCAGCAGTCGGGGTGGCTACACCTTC.

The chain combines TRBV9 with TRBJ2-3, with D maybe TRBD2 (6 bases). The CDR3 totals 13 residues. Per germline, CDR1 SGDLS and CDR2 YYNGEE. Trimming pared 0 bases from V and 8 bases from J, leaving 10 bases between. CDR3 sequence (DNA): TGTGCCAGCAGCGTAGTTTTGGAGGGTACGCAGTATTTT. It codes for CASSVVLEGTQYF.

The CDR3 DNA is TGTGCCAGCTCACCACCGGACAGGGGCGAGCAGTACTTC. This codes for CASSPPDRGEQYF. The J gene is TRBJ2-7, the V gene TRBV18; 9 nucleotides agree with TRBD1. CDR1 and CDR2 (germline): KGHSH, LQKENI. CDR3 length: 13 residues. V was pared by 0 bases and J by 6 bases, with 0 bases of the junction left unmatched.

The V call is TRBV6-5, the J call TRBJ2-1; weak D call: TRBD1 (8 bases). V lost 10 bases and J lost 8, with 18 bases in between. Germline assignment: CDR1 MNHEY and CDR2 SVGAGI. CDR3 length: 13 amino acids. CDR3 loop: CAIRRTGRDEQFF. The DNA of the CDR3 is TGTGCCATCCGAAGGACAGGGAGGGATGAGCAGTTCTTC.

The V gene is TRBV19, the J gene TRBJ2-7; D is possibly TRBD2 (5 bases). Trimming removed 6 bases from V and 3 bases from J, with 15 bases in between. This CDR3 is built from 14 residues. The germline V gene encodes CDR1 LNHDA and CDR2 SQIVND (reference sequence). CDR3 nucleotide sequence: TGTGCCAGTAGCGCAAAAATAACTAGCTACGAGCAGTACTTC. It translates to CASSAKITSYEQYF.

The V gene is TRBV9, the J gene TRBJ1-4; 8 positions match TRBD1. Losses at the gene ends were 4 bases for V and 8 bases for J; bases not matched to a gene: 10. Germline loops: CDR1 SGDLS, CDR2 YYNGEE. This CDR3 is 15 amino acids long. Written as DNA, the CDR3 is TGTGCCAGCAGCAATACCGGGACAGGTGTAGAAAAACTGTTTTTT. It yields the protein CASSNTGTGVEKLFF.

The chain employs TRBV7-6 and TRBJ2-7, with TRBD2 matching 7 bases. J was trimmed by 0 bases and V by 5 bases; bases with no gene match: 10. The CDR3 runs 16 residues. Germline loops: CDR1 SGHVS, CDR2 FNYEAQ. This CDR3 reads CASSPRAGSVSYEQYF. In DNA form, the CDR3 reads TGTGCCAGCAGCCCTAGAGCGGGATCAGTCTCCTACGAGCAGTACTTC.

This chain connects TRBV7-2 to TRBJ1-6, with TRBD1 matching over 8 bases. After removal of 0 bases from V and 7 bases from J, the junction contained 2 bases not matched to a gene. This CDR3 region has 15 residues. Germline-derived CDR1 and CDR2 are SGHTA and FQGNSA. The CDR3 DNA reads as TGTGCCAGCAGCTTAGCGGACAGGGAAAATTCACCCCTCCACTTT. As protein: CASSLADRENSPLHF.

This sequence joins TRBV19 and TRBJ1-1; D gene ambiguous. V was clipped by 9 bases and J by 1 base, with 12 bases between them. Germline lookup yields CDR1 LNHDA and CDR2 SQIVND (reference sequence). This CDR3 has 13 residues. This CDR3 is CASQEGPNTEAFF. The DNA for the CDR3 is TGTGCCAGCCAAGAGGGCCCGAACACTGAAGCTTTCTTT.

The chain employs TRBV15 and TRBJ1-6, with 7 positions matching TRBD1. Trimming cost V 2 bases and J 9 bases; bases outside gene matches: 4. Germline values: CDR1 LNHNV, CDR2 YYDKDF (reference sequence). The CDR3 extends over 14 amino acids. The CDR3 nucleotides are TGTGCCACCAGCAGACGACAGGGTAGTTCACCCCTCCACTTT. This gives the protein CATSRRQGSSPLHF.

This clone was recorded only once. The chain employs TRBV28 and TRBJ2-3; 10 nucleotides line up with TRBD1. The CDR3 length is 16 residues. J lost 3 bases, V lost 11 bases, and 14 bases had no gene match. The V gene's germline CDR1 is MDHEN and CDR2 SYDVKM. This CDR3 is CAAFRPGQGRTDTQYF. CDR3 DNA sequence: TGTGCCGCGTTCCGTCCGGGACAGGGGAGGACAGATACGCAGTATTTT.